This TCR beta chain was recorded in a study of T cells after yellow fever vaccination. About the study: Low-cell-number fractions underwent preparation using SMART-Seq v4 Ultra Low Input.

The CDR3 runs to 14 residues. V dropped 6 bases and J dropped 8 bases, with 18 bases sitting between them. In germline, CDR1 is SGDLS, CDR2 YYNGEE. This clonotype was observed many times. The target antigen is unknown. TCRdb redid the calling of the 5' RACE reads with MiXCR, one entry per CDR3 protein. The sample holds under 500,000 distinct CDR3 sequences, around a sixth seen once. Study-level points and caveats: Weaker, the secondary response had a peak occurring faster, on day 5 versus 15. Clones that expanded after primary vaccination mostly reappeared after the booster (roughly 95% CD4, approximately 85% CD8). Repertoires obtained by FACS sorting could include abundant clonotypes that entered as contaminants from the bulk population.

The source is a man younger than 35 who received the YFV17D yellow fever vaccine. The sequencing used PBMCs, collected before the yellow fever booster vaccination. The chain couples TRBV9 to TRBJ2-1; no clear D. CDR3 sequence (DNA): TGTGCCAGCACCGTGGACGGGTCCGTCCATGAGCAGTTCTTC. It codes for CASTVDGSVHEQFF.